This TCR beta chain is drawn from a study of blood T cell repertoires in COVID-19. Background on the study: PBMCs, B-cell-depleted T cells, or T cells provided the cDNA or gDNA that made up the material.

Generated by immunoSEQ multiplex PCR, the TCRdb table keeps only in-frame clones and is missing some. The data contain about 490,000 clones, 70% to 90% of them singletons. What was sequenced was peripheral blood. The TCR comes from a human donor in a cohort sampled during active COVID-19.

The CDR3 nucleotides read TGCGCCAGCAGTGAGGGACAGGGGCAAAAGAGGTGGGACATTCAGTACTTC. Residues: CASSEGQGQKRWDIQYF. This sequence joins TRBV10-1 and TRBJ2-4; TRBD1 matches at 9 bases. The CDR3 has 17 amino acids. Germline assignment: CDR1 WNHNN and CDR2 SYGVQD (reference sequence). Trimming removed 2 bases from V and 8 bases from J; junction bases left unmatched: 13.